This TCR beta chain was documented in a study of T cell responses to AZD1222 COVID-19 vaccine. Germline CDR1 and CDR2: LNHDA and SQIVND (reference sequence). The CDR3 is 15 amino acids. The V and J ends lost 4 bases and 3 bases respectively, with 13 bases between them. Overall study findings and caveats: Increases in Spike-specific TCR breadth and depth were seen after two AZD1222 doses. Clonal diversity may have been underestimated, and the donors were mostly white British, with more females than males. The reported proportion of spike-specific TCRs targeting unmutated variant regions was nearly half. Baseline serology detected seropositivity in only 5 to 7 AZD1222 recipients.

This clone was observed a single time. The antigen is undetermined. Here immunoSEQ multiplex PCR was the method, and the copy in TCRdb shows in-frame clones only, minus some. The table records 120,000 or so clones, 90% of them present only once. Sample: peripheral blood, taken on day 0 of AZD1222 vaccination. The source of this sequence is an adult in good health. The rearrangement uses TRBV19 and TRBJ2-1, with a weak D call TRBD2 (7 bases). For the CDR3, the DNA is TGTGCCAGTAGTAACGCGGGGGCCAGCTACAATGAGCAGTTCTTC. The encoded protein is CASSNAGASYNEQFF.